This T cell receptor (beta chain) was profiled in a study of cytomegalovirus exposure and HLA in healthy donors listed by TCRdb under 2017. Looking at the study overall: According to an earlier analysis of a few hundred of the donors, about 170 million T cells yielded 90 million to 140 million unique TCR beta sequences and more than 250 Gb of sequence data. An earlier analysis of approximately 630 of the donors applied high-throughput TCR beta sequencing to assess whether each TCR beta V gene segment acted as functional or pseudogenic. The study aimed to test whether cataloging public T cell receptors could reveal signatures of past pathogen exposure. Every repertoire in the discovery cohort had been generated on one and the same sequencing platform. In addition to the first cohort of 666 subjects, a separate validation cohort of 130 or so different subjects was used. Rather than drawing on any new phenotypic data, the later analysis identified candidate immune exposures from TCR beta sequences and the way those sequences occurred across donors. A later genetic analysis took genome-wide SNP genotypes for about 55% of the 666 donors and used that subset as a discovery cohort. About 280 gigabases of sequencing data and approximately 92 million unique TCR sequences made up an early release that covered 640 HLA-typed donors. The study used immunosequencing to profile the T cell repertoires of approximately 630 subjects and linked those repertoires to cytomegalovirus serostatus. Because of strong linkage in the cohort, four or five DR-DQ haplotypes were treated as single units for association and clustering. Class I and class II HLA loci were covered by the typing at four-digit resolution. Of the 300 to 500 genotyped donors, roughly 76% were placed in the genetic ancestry cluster associated with self-reported Caucasian donors. Across around 400 genotyped donors of the cohort, an average of about 240,000 unique TCR beta nucleotide sequences per donor were sequenced, and approximately 19% of those sequences were non-productive. A later analysis re-examined previously published TCR beta repertoires from roughly 650 donors and added high-resolution HLA genotyping to investigate patterns of TCR occurrence. The number of typed donors differed by locus: about 620-640 for A, B, C, DRB1 and DQB1; some 500 for DQA1; 606 for DPA1; and roughly 490 for DPB1. Alongside the repertoire data, information on donor age, sex, ethnicity and CMV serostatus was compiled. To predict cytomegalovirus infection status, the study combined high-throughput TCR immunosequencing, statistical association of individual TCRs with disease status, and machine learning.

Notes on this clone: No antigen is known for it. No qualities accompany the bases; no much larger clone lies one base away.

The cohort was made up of approximately 670 healthy bone marrow donors. All cohort members were sampled while nominally healthy, although unrecorded immune exposures were likely present. The donor was CMV seronegative and was included in the group of a few hundred seronegative cohort members. Every donor gave a peripheral blood sample, and the peripheral blood mononuclear cells from that sample were used for TCR beta sequencing. The Qiagen DNeasy Blood Extraction Kit was used to extract genomic DNA from the blood cell samples. The paper as a whole reports these results and caveats: The study gave a list of 150 to 200 TCR beta chains associated with cytomegalovirus. The earlier analysis of around 600 of the donors excluded some 15 rarely observed V segments, including chromosome 9 orphons, because counts were too low. In an earlier analysis of around 500 of the donors, most TCR beta V segments appeared in productive rearrangements about 87% or about 30% of the time, broadly matching IMGT annotations. Several of the top co-occurrence clusters appeared to be linked to parvovirus B19, influenza, CMV and Epstein-Barr virus, according to a later analysis. For the cohort, immune exposure information was limited to CMV serostatus. A later genetic analysis associated a missense DCLRE1C variant with V-gene and J-gene trimming of TCR beta chains, and an independent cohort replicated the association. Sequencing depth was assumed to be roughly uniform across donors in the presence/absence analyses, though that assumption may not hold. Because the 87-base-pair reads could not distinguish some IMGT-functional V segments, including TRBV6-2 and TRBV6-3, those segments were excluded. Linkage disequilibrium might explain the correlated functional status among segregating V segments, but an unknown experimental factor could not be ruled out. In a later analysis, HLA-associated TCR beta chains showed more clonal expansion and lower generation probabilities than non-associated chains that were equally common. Because HLA typing was missing for some donors at each locus, association tests included only the typed subset. Three of the identified cytomegalovirus-associated TCR beta chains were confirmed in vitro to be specific for cytomegalovirus antigens. The classifier was reported to diagnose cytomegalovirus status with high specificity and sensitivity in both the original cohort and the validation cohort. The sequencing pipeline was judged likely to have produced a cluster of highly shared sequence variants as a technical artifact. When HLA alleles, especially DR and DQ, strongly co-occurred, attributing TCR associations to individual alleles was difficult. Most TCR sequences were observed very rarely across donors, whereas some public TCRs were present in many individuals. In a later analysis, over 15,000 TCR beta sequences were associated with specific HLA alleles at a false discovery rate of 0.05. Only TCR beta chains were sequenced in this cohort, and the absence of alpha or paired-chain data limited detectable features. Compared with the approximately 710-donor mean, donors in an Asian-associated ancestry cluster had fewer N-insertions in productive TCRs, according to a later genetic analysis. A later analysis found that most CMV-associated TCR beta chains appeared HLA-restricted, with HLA associations seemingly driven largely by CMV exposure. In a later analysis, TCR association rates were found to vary across HLA loci, with the most associated TCRs seen for DRB1 alleles and the fewest for HLA-C alleles. A further reported finding was that TCR beta sequences accurately predicted the HLA-A and HLA-B alleles for most subjects in the first cohort. The authors suggested that the approach could potentially be generalized to other disease states and immunological phenotypes.

The library was prepared using the immunoSEQ multiplex PCR assay. For the multiplex PCR, a mixture combining 60 forward primers for TCR Vbeta segments and 13 reverse primers for TCR Jbeta segments was used. The CDR3 region of rearranged TCR beta genes was amplified from genomic DNA with a multiplex PCR assay. On the Illumina HiSeq System, the amplified TCR beta libraries were sequenced as 87-base-pair reads. Regarding the original processing steps: In a later analysis, approximately 74 million unique TCR beta chains were counted across the roughly 670 repertoires, and approximately 11 million of these chains were shared by at least two donors. To remove PCR and sequencing errors, raw reads were error-corrected and collapsed into unique sequences using a nearest-neighbor algorithm that merged closely related sequences. CDR3 sequences were aligned to IMGT reference sequences to assign V, D and J gene segments. For a sequence to be retained, at least a six-nucleotide match to both a V gene segment and a J gene segment was required. A rearrangement was called productive if the CDR3 had no stop codons and remained in frame with V and J, and every other rearrangement was called non-productive. Following IMGT convention, CDR3 was defined as the stretch from the second conserved V-encoded cysteine up to the conserved J-encoded phenylalanine. In an earlier analysis of around 600 of the donors, sequences lacking an unambiguous match to a single V gene segment were excluded. An earlier analysis of a few hundred of the donors called V segments functional above 56.7% productive rearrangements and segregating when the between-donor standard deviation exceeded 5%. A statistical classification framework was built to diagnose cytomegalovirus status from the catalog of TCR beta chain sequences. V and J gene assignment, in a later analysis, came from comparing TCR nucleotide sequences with IMGT/GENE-DB human TR gene sequences. In a later analysis, CDR3 sequences and most-parsimonious VDJ recombination scenarios were assigned using the TCRdist pipeline. In a later analysis, every TCR beta chain was defined by the combination of its CDR3 amino acid sequence and its V-gene family, and reads without a unique V-gene family were dropped. In a later analysis, a few hundred highly shared, low-generation-probability nucleotide sequences were removed to address suspected cross-contamination and a sequencing artifact. A later analysis calculated a clonal expansion index for each public chain from normalized within-repertoire ranks of inferred template counts. A later analysis computed generation probabilities with a VDJ recombination model fitted to out-of-frame rearrangements, and checked the results against IGoR. A later analysis scored TCR-TCR, TCR-HLA and TCR-CMV co-occurrence with hypergeometric tests, applying a repertoire-size bias correction to TCR pairs. In a later analysis, false discovery rates were estimated by permuting HLA or CMV assignments 20 times. In a later analysis, co-occurring TCRs were grouped using DBSCAN, and TCRdist sequence similarity was added for clustering within HLA-allele-positive subsets. Repertoires with fewer than 30,000 or more than 120,000 public chains were left out of co-occurrence clustering, as were a handful of repertoires with anomalous nucleotide sharing. TCRdb took this table from immuneACCESS and kept in-frame rearrangements with V and J called. Such tables lack part of the clones; where checked against another copy, unresolved V genes explain under half of the gap, and the rest is unexplained. Clone size and the V and J calls come from that table; the DNA yielded D and trimming. The sample table records approximately 84,000 clones; around 80% of these occur just once. The ten largest clonotypes hold about 2.2% of the sample.

The CDR3 spans 14 residues, from the cysteine through the phenylalanine. Kept here is only the CDR3 DNA, which spans 42 bases and is read in frame from base 1. Between the V and J ends, shortened by 6 bases and 5 bases respectively, the junction contains 16 bases. Taken from the germline V gene, the CDR1 and CDR2 loops are MDHEN and SYDVKM. The sequenced material came from PBMCs. The chain uses TRBV28 and TRBJ1-1; TRBD1 is perhaps the D gene, given 5 matching bases. The TCR originated in a man aged 35-49 years in good health and CMV-seronegative. At the DNA level, the sequence is TGTGCCAGCAGGTACCGGGGGGAGTGGACTGAAGCTTTCTTT. It codes for CASRYRGEWTEAFF. Reference TRBV28 and TRBJ1-1 proteins supply the regions before and after the CDR3; the full variable domain is: DVKVTQSSRYLVKRTGEKVFLECVQDMDHENMFWYRQDPGLGLRLIYFSYDVKMKEKGDIPEGYSVSREKKERFSLILESASTNQTSMYLCASRYRGEWTEAFFGQGTRLTVV.